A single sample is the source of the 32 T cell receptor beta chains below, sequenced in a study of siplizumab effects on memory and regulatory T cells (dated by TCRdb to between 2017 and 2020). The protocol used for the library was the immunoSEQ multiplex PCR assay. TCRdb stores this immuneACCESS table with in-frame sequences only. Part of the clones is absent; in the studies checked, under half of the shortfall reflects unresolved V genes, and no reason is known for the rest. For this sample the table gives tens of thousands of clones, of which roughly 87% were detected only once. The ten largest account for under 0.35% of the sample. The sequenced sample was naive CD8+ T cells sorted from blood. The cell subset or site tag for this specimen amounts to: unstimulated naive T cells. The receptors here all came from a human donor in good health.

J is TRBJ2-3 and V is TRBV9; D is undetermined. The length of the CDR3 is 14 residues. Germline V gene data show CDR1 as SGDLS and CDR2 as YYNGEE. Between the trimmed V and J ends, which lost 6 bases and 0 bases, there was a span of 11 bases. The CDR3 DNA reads TGTGCCAGCACCAGATTCCCTAGCACAGATACGCAGTATTTT. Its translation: CASTRFPSTDTQYF.

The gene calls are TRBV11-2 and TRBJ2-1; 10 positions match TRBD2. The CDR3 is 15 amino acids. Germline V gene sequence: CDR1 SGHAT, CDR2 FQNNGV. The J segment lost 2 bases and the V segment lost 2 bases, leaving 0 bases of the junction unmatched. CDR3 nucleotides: TGTGCCAGCAGCTTACTAGCGGGAGCCTACAATGAGCAGTTCTTC. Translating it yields CASSLLAGAYNEQFF.

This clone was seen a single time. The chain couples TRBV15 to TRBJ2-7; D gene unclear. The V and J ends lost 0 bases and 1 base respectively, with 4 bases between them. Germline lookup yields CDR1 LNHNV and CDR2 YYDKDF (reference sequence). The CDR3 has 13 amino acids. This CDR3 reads CATSRDRSYEQYF. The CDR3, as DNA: TGTGCCACCAGCAGAGACCGGTCCTACGAGCAGTACTTC. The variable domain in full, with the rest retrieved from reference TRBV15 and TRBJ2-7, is DAMVIQNPRYQVTQFGKPVTLSCSQTLNHNVMYWYQQKSSQAPKLLFHYYDKDFNNEADTPDNFQSRRPNTSFCFLDIRSPGLGDTAMYLCATSRDRSYEQYFGPGTRLTVT.

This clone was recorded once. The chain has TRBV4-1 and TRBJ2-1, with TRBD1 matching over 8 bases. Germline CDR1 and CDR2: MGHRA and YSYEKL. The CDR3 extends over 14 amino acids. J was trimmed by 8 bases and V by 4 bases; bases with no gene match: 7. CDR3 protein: CASSLLTGEDEQFF. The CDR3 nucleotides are TGCGCCAGCAGCCTCTTGACAGGGGAGGATGAGCAGTTCTTC.

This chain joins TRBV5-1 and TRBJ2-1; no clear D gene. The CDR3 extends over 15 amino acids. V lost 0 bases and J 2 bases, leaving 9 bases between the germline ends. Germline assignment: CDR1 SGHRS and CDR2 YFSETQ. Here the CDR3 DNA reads TGCGCCAGCAGCTTGGGGCTCTCAACCTACAATGAGCAGTTCTTC. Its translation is CASSLGLSTYNEQFF.

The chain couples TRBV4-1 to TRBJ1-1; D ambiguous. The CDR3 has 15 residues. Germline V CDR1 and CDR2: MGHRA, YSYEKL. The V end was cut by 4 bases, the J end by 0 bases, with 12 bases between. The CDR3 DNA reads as TGCGCCAGCAGCCCCCGTGGAGGGATGAACACTGAAGCTTTCTTT. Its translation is CASSPRGGMNTEAFF.

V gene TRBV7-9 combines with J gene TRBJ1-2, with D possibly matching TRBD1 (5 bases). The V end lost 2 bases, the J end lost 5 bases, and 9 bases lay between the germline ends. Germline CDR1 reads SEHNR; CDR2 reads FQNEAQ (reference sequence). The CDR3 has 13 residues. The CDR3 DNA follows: TGTGCCAGCAGCTTACTCGGGACGTATGGCTACACCTTC. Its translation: CASSLLGTYGYTF. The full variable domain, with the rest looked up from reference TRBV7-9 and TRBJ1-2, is DTGVSQNPRHKITKRGQNVTFRCDPISEHNRLYWYRQTLGQGPEFLTYFQNEAQLEKSRLLSDRFSAERPKGSFSTLEIQRTEQGDSAMYLCASSLLGTYGYTFGSGTRLTVV.

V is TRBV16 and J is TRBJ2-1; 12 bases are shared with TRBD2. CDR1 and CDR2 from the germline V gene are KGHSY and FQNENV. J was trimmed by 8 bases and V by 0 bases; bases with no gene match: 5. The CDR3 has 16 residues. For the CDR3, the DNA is TGTGCCAGCAGCCAATCCGGGCTAGCGGGGGGGTATGAGCAGTTCTTC. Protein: CASSQSGLAGGYEQFF.

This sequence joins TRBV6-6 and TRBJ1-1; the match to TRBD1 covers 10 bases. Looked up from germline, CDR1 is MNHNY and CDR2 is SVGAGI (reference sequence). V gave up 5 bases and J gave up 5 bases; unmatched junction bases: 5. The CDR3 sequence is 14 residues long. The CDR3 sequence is CASSIGTGVTEAFF. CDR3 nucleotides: TGTGCCAGCAGTATCGGGACAGGGGTGACTGAAGCTTTCTTT.

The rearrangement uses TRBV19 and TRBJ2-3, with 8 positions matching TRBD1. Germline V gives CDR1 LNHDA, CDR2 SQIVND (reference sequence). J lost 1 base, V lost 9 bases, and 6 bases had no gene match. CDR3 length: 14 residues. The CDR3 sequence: CASCQGARTDTQYF. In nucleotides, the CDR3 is TGTGCCAGCTGCCAGGGGGCCCGCACAGATACGCAGTATTTT. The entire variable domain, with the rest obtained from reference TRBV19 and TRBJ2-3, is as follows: DGGITQSPKYLFRKEGQNVTLSCEQNLNHDAMYWYRQDPGQGLRLIYYSQIVNDFQKGDIAEGYSVSREKKESFPLTVTSAQKNPTAFYLCASCQGARTDTQYFGPGTRLTVL.

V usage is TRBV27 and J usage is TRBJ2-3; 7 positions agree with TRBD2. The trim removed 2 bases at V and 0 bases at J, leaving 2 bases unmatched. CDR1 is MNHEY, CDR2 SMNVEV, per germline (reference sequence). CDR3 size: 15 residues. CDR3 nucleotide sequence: TGTGCCAGCAGTTTAGGGACTACTAGCACAGATACGCAGTATTTT. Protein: CASSLGTTSTDTQYF.

CDR3 coding DNA: TGTGCCAGCAGCTTTCCCGACAGGGTTGAAAAACTGTTTTTT. Residues: CASSFPDRVEKLFF. The chain has TRBV5-5 and TRBJ1-4; 7 bases agree with TRBD1. The CDR3 length is 14 residues. Germline CDR1 SGHKS, CDR2 YYEKEE (reference sequence). V shed 2 bases, J shed 7 bases, and the junction held 5 bases outside the gene matches.

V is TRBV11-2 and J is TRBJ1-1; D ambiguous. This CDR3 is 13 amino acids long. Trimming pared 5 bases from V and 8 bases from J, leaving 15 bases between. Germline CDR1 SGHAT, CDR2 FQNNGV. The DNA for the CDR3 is TGTGCCAGCAGCGCCGGGTGGGTTGCCGAAGCTTTCTTT. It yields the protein CASSAGWVAEAFF.

CDR3 protein: CASSSAGELFF. CDR3 coding DNA: TGTGCCAGCAGCTCGGCAGGGGAGCTGTTTTTT. The rearrangement links TRBV5-4 to TRBJ2-2; no clear D gene. V was shortened by 3 bases and J by 8 bases, with 5 bases between the two germline ends. CDR3 length: 11 amino acids. In germline, CDR1 is SGHNT, CDR2 YYREEE (reference sequence). Based on the CDR3 plus reference TRBV5-4 and TRBJ2-2, the full variable domain is ETGVTQSPTHLIKTRGQQVTLRCSSQSGHNTVSWYQQALGQGPQFIFQYYREEENGRGNFPPRFSGLQFPNYSSELNVNALELDDSALYLCASSSAGELFFGEGSRLTVL.

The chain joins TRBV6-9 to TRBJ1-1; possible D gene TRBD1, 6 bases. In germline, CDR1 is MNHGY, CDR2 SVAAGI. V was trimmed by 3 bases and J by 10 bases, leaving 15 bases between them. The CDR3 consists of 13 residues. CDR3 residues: CASSYPGALVAFF. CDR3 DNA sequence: TGTGCCAGCAGTTACCCAGGGGCTCTAGTAGCTTTCTTT.

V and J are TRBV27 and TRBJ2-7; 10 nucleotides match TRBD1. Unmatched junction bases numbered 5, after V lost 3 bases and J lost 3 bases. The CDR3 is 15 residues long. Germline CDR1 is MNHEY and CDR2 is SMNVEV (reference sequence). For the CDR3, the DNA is TGTGCCAGCAGTTTGACCGGGACAGGGGACTACGAGCAGTACTTC. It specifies CASSLTGTGDYEQYF.

The CDR3 DNA sequence: TGCAGCGTTGCCGGGACTAGCGGGAGGTTGGACAATGAGCAGTTCTTC. Translating it yields CSVAGTSGRLDNEQFF. The chain recombines TRBV29-1 with TRBJ2-1, with 15 bases aligning to TRBD2. V shed 4 bases and J 5 bases; nucleotides not matched to a gene: 6. CDR1 SQVTM and CDR2 ANQGSEA come from the germline V gene. The CDR3 is 16 residues long.

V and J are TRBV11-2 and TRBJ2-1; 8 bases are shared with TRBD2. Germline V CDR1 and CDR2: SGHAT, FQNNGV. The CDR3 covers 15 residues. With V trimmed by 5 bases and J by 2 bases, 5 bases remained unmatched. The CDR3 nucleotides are TGTGCCAGCAGCCAAGGACTAGCCGCCTACAATGAGCAGTTCTTC. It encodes CASSQGLAAYNEQFF.

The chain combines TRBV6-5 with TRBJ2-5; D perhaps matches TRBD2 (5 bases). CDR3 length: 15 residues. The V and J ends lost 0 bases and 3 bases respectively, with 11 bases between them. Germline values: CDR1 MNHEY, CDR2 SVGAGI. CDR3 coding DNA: TGTGCCAGCAGTTACTCGTTAAGGGAGAAAGAGACCCAGTACTTC. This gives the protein CASSYSLREKETQYF.

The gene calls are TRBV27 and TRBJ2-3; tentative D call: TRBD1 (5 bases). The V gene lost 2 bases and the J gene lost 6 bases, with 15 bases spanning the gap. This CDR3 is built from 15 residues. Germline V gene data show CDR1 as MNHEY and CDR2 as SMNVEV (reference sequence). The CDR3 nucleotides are TGTGCCAGCAGTTTAACCGGGCTCTCAGGGGATACGCAGTATTTT. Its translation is CASSLTGLSGDTQYF.

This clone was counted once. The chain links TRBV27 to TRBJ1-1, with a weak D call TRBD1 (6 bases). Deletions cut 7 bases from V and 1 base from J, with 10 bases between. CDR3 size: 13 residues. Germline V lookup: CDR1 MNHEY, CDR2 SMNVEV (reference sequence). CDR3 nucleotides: TGTGCCAGCACCCCGACAGGGAACACTGAAGCTTTCTTT. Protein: CASTPTGNTEAFF.

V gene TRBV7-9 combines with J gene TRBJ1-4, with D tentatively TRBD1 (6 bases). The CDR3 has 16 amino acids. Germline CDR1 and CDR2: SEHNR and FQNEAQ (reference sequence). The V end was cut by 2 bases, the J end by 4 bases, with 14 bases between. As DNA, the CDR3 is TGTGCCAGCAGCTTAAGGGGGGGCATTGATAATGAAAAACTGTTTTTT. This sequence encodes CASSLRGGIDNEKLFF. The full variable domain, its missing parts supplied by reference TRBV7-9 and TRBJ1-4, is DTGVSQNPRHKITKRGQNVTFRCDPISEHNRLYWYRQTLGQGPEFLTYFQNEAQLEKSRLLSDRFSAERPKGSFSTLEIQRTEQGDSAMYLCASSLRGGIDNEKLFFGSGTQLSVL.

This CDR3 reads CSVVRPEYNEQFF. The CDR3 region has the DNA TGCAGCGTGGTCAGACCAGAGTACAATGAGCAGTTCTTC. The J gene is TRBJ2-1, the V gene TRBV29-1; D gene unclear. Trimming pared 6 bases from V and 4 bases from J, leaving 13 bases between. CDR3 length: 13 residues. CDR1 SQVTM and CDR2 ANQGSEA come from the germline V gene.

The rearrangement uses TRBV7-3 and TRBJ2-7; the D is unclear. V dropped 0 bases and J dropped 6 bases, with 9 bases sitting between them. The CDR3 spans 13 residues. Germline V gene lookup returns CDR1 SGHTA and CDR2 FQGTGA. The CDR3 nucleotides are TGTGCCAGCAGCTTAACAAGGCAAGGCGAGCAGTACTTC. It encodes CASSLTRQGEQYF. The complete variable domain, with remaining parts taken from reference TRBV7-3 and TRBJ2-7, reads GAGVSQTPSNKVTEKGKYVELRCDPISGHTALYWYRQSLGQGPEFLIYFQGTGAADDSGLPNDRFFAVRPEGSVSTLKIQRTERGDSAVYLCASSLTRQGEQYFGPGTRLTVT.

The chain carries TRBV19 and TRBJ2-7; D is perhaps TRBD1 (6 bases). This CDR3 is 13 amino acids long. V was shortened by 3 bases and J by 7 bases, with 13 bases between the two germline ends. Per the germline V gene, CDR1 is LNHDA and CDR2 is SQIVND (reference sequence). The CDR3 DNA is TGTGCCAGTAGTATGCCGACAGGTGGAGAGCAGTACTTC. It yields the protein CASSMPTGGEQYF.

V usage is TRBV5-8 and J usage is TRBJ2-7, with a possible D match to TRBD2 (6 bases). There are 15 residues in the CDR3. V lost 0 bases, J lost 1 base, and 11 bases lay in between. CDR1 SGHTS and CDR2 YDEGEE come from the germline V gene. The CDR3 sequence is CASSLVEGRSYEQYF. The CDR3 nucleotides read TGTGCCAGCAGCTTGGTGGAGGGGCGGTCCTACGAGCAGTACTTC.

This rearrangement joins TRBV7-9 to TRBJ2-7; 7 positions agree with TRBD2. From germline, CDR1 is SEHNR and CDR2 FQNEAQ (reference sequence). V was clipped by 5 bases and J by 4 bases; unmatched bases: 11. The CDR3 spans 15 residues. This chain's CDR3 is CASSPSFQGGYEQYF. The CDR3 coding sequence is TGTGCCAGCAGCCCTTCGTTTCAGGGAGGGTACGAGCAGTACTTC.

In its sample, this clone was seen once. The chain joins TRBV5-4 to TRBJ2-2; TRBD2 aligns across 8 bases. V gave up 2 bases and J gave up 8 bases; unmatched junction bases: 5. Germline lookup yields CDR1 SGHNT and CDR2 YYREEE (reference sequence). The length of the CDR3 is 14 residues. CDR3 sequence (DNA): TGTGCCAGCAGCTTTTCCGGGGGGGAAGGGGAGCTGTTTTTT. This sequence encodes CASSFSGGEGELFF.

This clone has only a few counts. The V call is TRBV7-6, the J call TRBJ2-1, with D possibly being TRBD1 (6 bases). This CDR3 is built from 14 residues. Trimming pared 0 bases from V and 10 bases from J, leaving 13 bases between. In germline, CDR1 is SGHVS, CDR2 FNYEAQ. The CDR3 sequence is CASSLAGAPGEQFF. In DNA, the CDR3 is TGTGCCAGCAGCTTAGCGGGGGCCCCTGGGGAGCAGTTCTTC.

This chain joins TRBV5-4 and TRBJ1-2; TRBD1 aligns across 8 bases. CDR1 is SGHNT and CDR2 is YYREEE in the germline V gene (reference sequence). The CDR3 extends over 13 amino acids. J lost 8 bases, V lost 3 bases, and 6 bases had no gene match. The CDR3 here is CASSSGQGLGYTF. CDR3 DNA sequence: TGTGCCAGCAGCTCTGGACAGGGCTTAGGCTACACCTTC.

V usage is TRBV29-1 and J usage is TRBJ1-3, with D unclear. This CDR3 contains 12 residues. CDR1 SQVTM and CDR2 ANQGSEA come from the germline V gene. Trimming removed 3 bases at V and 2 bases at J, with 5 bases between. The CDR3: CSVERPGNTIYF. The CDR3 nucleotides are TGCAGCGTTGAGCGGCCTGGAAACACCATATATTTT.

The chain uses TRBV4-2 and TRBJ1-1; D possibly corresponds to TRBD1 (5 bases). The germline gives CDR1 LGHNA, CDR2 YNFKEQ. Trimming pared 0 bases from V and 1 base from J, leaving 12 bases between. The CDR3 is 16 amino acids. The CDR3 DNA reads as TGTGCCAGCAGCCAAGACGAGGGGATTACGAACACTGAAGCTTTCTTT. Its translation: CASSQDEGITNTEAFF.